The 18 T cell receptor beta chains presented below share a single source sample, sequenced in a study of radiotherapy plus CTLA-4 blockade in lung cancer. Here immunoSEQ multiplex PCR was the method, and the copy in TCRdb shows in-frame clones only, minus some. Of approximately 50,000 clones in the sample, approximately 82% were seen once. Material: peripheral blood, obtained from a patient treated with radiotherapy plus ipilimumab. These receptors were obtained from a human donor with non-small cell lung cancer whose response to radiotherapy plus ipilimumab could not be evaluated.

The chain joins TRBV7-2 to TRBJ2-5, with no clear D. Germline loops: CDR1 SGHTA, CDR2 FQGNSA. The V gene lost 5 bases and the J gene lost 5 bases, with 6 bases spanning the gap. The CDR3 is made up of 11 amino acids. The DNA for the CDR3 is TGTGCCAGCAGCGCCGAGGAGACCCAGTACTTC. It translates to CASSAEETQYF.

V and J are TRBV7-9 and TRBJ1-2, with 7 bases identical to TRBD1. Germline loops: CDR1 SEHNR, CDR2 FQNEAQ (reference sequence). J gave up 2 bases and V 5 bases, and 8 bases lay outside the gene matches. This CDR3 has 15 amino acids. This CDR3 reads CASSARQGPNYGYTF. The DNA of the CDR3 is TGTGCCAGCAGCGCCAGACAGGGTCCAAACTATGGCTACACCTTC.

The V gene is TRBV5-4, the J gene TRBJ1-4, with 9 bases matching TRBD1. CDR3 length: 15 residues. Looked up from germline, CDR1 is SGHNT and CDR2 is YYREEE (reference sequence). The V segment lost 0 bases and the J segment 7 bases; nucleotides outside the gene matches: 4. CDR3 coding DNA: TGTGCCAGCAGCTTGGGACAGGGGGAAGGTGAAAAACTGTTTTTT. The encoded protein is CASSLGQGEGEKLFF.

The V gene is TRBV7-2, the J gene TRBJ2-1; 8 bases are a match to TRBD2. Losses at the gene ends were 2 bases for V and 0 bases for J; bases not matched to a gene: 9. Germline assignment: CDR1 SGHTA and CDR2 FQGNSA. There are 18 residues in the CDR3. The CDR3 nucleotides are TGTGCCAGCAGCTTAACCAGCGGGGGTCCGAGCTCCTACAATGAGCAGTTCTTC. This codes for CASSLTSGGPSSYNEQFF.

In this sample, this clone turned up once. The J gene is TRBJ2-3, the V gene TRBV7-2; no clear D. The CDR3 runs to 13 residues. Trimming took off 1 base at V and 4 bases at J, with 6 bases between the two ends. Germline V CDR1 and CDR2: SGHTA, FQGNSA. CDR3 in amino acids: CASSLGLSDTQYF. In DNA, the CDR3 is TGTGCCAGCAGCTTAGGACTTTCAGATACGCAGTATTTT.

CDR3 protein: CAWSGGGRTKETQYF. CDR3 bases: TGTGCCTGGAGTGGTGGAGGACGAACTAAAGAGACCCAGTACTTC. The chain has TRBV30 and TRBJ2-5; possible D gene TRBD2, 5 bases. This CDR3 comprises 15 residues. The germline V and J ends were trimmed by 1 base and 3 bases, with 15 bases remaining between them. From germline, CDR1 is GTSNPN and CDR2 SVGIG (reference sequence).

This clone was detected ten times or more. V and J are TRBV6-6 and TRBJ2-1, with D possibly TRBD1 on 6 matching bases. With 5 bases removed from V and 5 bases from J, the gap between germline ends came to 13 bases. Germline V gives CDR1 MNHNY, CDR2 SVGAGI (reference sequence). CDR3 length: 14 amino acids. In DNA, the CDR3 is TGTGCCAGCAGTAGCACAGGGAAGGACAATGAGCAGTTCTTC. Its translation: CASSSTGKDNEQFF.

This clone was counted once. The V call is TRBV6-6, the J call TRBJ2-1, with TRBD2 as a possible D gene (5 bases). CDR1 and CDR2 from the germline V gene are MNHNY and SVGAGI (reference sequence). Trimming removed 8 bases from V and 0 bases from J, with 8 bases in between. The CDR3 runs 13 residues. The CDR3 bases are TGTGCCAGCGGCCGGGACTCCTACAATGAGCAGTTCTTC. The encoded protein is CASGRDSYNEQFF.

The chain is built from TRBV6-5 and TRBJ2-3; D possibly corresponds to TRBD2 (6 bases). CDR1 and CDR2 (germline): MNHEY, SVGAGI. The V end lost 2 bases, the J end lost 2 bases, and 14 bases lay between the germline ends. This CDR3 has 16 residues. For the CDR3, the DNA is TGTGCCAGCAGTTACGACGGGGGAAGCATCACAGATACGCAGTATTTT. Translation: CASSYDGGSITDTQYF.

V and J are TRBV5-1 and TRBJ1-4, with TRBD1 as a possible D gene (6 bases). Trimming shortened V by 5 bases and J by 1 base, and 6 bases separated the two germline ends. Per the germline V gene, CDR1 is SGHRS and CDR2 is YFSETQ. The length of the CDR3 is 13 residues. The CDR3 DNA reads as TGCGCCAGCAGGGACAGAACTAATGAAAAACTGTTTTTT. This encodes CASRDRTNEKLFF.

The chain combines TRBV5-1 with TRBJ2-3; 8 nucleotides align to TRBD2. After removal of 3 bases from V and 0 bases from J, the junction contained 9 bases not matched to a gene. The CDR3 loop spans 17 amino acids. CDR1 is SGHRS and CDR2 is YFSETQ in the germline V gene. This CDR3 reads CASSWGSGSLSTDTQYF. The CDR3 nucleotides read TGCGCCAGCAGCTGGGGGAGCGGGAGCCTTAGCACAGATACGCAGTATTTT.

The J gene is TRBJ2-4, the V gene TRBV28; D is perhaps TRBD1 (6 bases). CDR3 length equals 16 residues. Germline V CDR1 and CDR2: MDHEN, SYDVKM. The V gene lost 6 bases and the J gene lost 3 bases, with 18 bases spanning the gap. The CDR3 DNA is TGTGCCAGCAGGAGCCAAGGGGGAATAGGCAAAAACATTCAGTACTTC. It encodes CASRSQGGIGKNIQYF.

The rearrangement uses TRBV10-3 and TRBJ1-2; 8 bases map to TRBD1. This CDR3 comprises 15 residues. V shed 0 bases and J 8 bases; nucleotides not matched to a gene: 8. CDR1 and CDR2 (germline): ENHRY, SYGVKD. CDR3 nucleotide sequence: TGTGCCATCAGTGAGTCCTATGGACAGGGAAGAGGCTACACCTTC. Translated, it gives CAISESYGQGRGYTF.

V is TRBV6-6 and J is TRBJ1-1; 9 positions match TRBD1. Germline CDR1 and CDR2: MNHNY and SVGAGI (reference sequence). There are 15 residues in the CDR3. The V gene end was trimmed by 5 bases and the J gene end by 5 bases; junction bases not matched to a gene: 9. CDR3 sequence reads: CASSAPGTGRTEAFF. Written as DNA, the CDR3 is TGTGCCAGCAGTGCTCCCGGGACAGGGAGGACTGAAGCTTTCTTT.

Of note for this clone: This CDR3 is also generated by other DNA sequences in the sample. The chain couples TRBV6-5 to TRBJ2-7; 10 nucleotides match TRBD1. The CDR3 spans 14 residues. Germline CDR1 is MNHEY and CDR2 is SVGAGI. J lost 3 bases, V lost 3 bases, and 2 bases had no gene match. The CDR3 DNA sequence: TGTGCCAGCAGTTATCGGACAGGGGGCTACGAGCAGTACTTC. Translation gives CASSYRTGGYEQYF.

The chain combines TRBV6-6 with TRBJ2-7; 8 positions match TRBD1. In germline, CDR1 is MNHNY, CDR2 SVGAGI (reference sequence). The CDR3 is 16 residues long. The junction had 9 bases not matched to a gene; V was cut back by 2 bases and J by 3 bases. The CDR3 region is CASSYPQTGAVYEQYF. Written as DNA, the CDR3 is TGTGCCAGCAGTTACCCCCAGACAGGGGCTGTCTACGAGCAGTACTTC.

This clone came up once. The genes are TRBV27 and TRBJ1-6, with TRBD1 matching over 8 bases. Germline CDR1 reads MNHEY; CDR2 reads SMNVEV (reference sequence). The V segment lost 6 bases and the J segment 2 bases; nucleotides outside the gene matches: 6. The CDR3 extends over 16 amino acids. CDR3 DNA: TGTGCCAGCAGCCCTAGGACAGGGACCTATAATTCACCCCTCCACTTT. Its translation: CASSPRTGTYNSPLHF.

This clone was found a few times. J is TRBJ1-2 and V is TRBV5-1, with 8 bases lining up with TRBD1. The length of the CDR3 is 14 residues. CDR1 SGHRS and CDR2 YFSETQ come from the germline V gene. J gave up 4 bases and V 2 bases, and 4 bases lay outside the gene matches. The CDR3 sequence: CASSLGDRPYGYTF. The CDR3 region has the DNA TGCGCCAGCAGCTTAGGGGACAGGCCCTATGGCTACACCTTC.